This is a list of T cell receptor beta chains from one sample in a study of blood T cell repertoires in COVID-19. The protocol was immunoSEQ multiplex PCR, while the TCRdb copy is restricted to in-frame clones and leaves out a portion. The repertoire holds approximately 50,000 clones, with about 88% as singletons. Sequenced input: peripheral blood. These TCRs come from a man between 70 and 80 years old with active COVID-19. The CDR3 runs from the conserved cysteine through the conserved F or W. A D gene is named only where the DNA matches it firmly. Where a row states a size, it is once, few, many or the class of an expanded clone; other rows omit it.

D gene | J gene | clone size | V gene | CDR3 protein | CDR3 DNA
. | TRBJ1-1 | . | TRBV15 | CATSRAGGHIEAFF | TGTGCCACCAGCAGAGCAGGTGGACACATAGAAGCTTTCTTT
. | TRBJ2-1 | . | TRBV5-6 | CASSLWASRNEQFF | TGTGCCAGCAGCTTGTGGGCTAGCCGCAATGAGCAGTTCTTC
. | TRBJ1-1 | . | TRBV9 | CASSVGAGTEAFF | TGTGCCAGCAGCGTAGGGGCAGGCACTGAAGCTTTCTTT
TRBD1 | TRBJ1-6 | . | TRBV6-5 | CASKARQGHSPLHF | TGTGCCAGCAAGGCGCGACAGGGGCATTCACCCCTCCACTTT
. | TRBJ2-2 | . | TRBV4-1 | CASSQVSKGAGELFF | TGCGCCAGCAGCCAAGTTTCGAAGGGGGCCGGGGAGCTGTTTTTT
. | TRBJ2-1 | . | TRBV11-2 | CASSAGILNNEQFF | TGTGCCAGCAGCGCGGGGATACTAAACAATGAGCAGTTCTTC
. | TRBJ2-5 | . | TRBV4-2 | CASSQGGGSQETQYF | TGTGCCAGCAGCCAAGGTGGAGGTTCACAAGAGACCCAGTACTTC
TRBD2 | TRBJ2-5 | . | TRBV4-3 | CASSQGGWREGNQETQYF | TGCGCCAGCAGCCAAGGGGGTTGGAGGGAGGGTAACCAAGAGACCCAGTACTTC
. | TRBJ1-2 | few | TRBV7-9 | CASSLGQGPNGYTF | TGTGCCAGCAGCTTAGGGCAGGGGCCCAATGGCTACACCTTC
TRBD1 | TRBJ2-7 | . | TRBV7-8 | CASSDDRGSYEQYF | TGTGCCAGCAGCGACGACAGGGGCTCCTACGAGCAGTACTTC
TRBD1 | TRBJ1-1 | . | TRBV11-1 | CASTSQGTNTEAFF | TGTGCCAGCACCTCACAGGGGACGAACACTGAAGCTTTCTTT
TRBD2 | TRBJ2-3 | once | TRBV5-4 | CASSLGLAGDPRGDTQYF | TGTGCCAGCAGCCTCGGACTAGCGGGAGACCCGAGGGGAGATACGCAGTATTTT
. | TRBJ1-1 | . | TRBV5-1 | CASSLNGVLNTEAFF | TGCGCCAGCAGCTTGAACGGGGTCTTGAACACTGAAGCTTTCTTT
TRBD1 | TRBJ1-3 | . | TRBV5-1 | CASTKTGDGNTIYF | TGCGCCAGCACCAAGACAGGGGACGGAAACACCATATATTTT
. | TRBJ1-5 | . | TRBV4-1 | CASSQDLGFNQPQHF | TGCGCCAGCAGCCAAGATCTCGGGTTCAATCAGCCCCAGCATTTT
TRBD1 | TRBJ1-2 | . | TRBV11-2 | CASTRTLQGGGYTF | TGTGCCAGCACTAGGACACTACAGGGGGGAGGCTACACCTTC
TRBD2 | TRBJ2-2 | . | TRBV7-7 | CASSLLAGGDTGELFF | TGTGCTAGCAGCTTACTAGCGGGAGGGGACACCGGGGAGCTGTTTTTT
. | TRBJ2-3 | . | TRBV5-4 | CASREREFSDTQYF | TGTGCCAGCAGAGAACGGGAGTTCTCAGATACGCAGTATTTT
TRBD1 | TRBJ2-2 | few | TRBV4-3 | CASSQGTGPGGRGELFF | TGCGCCAGCAGCCAAGGGACAGGGCCAGGAGGCCGAGGGGAGCTGTTTTTT
TRBD1 | TRBJ1-1 | once | TRBV3-1/TRBV3-2 | CASSQQGARGTEAFF | TGTGCCAGCAGCCAACAGGGGGCACGGGGCACTGAAGCTTTCTTT
. | TRBJ2-5 | . | TRBV7-9 | CASSLGGLQETQYF | TGTGCCAGCAGCTTAGGGGGACTCCAAGAGACCCAGTACTTC
. | TRBJ1-3 | once | TRBV6-5 | CASSLDSGVNTIYF | TGTGCCAGCAGCCTTGACTCTGGCGTGAACACCATATATTTT
TRBD2 | TRBJ2-1 | once | TRBV5-5 | CASRIAGGPLNEQFF | TGTGCCAGCCGCATAGCGGGAGGGCCCCTCAATGAGCAGTTCTTC
. | TRBJ2-3 | . | TRBV7-2 | CASSPGTLVTDTQYF | TGTGCCAGCAGCCCCGGGACTCTAGTCACAGATACGCAGTATTTT
TRBD1 | TRBJ2-7 | few | TRBV27 | CASSSVTGGLFSYEQYF | TGTGCCAGCAGTTCAGTTACAGGGGGCCTATTTTCCTACGAGCAGTACTTC
. | TRBJ2-3 | . | TRBV10-3 | CAISRQLSTDTQYF | TGTGCCATCAGTCGACAGCTAAGCACAGATACGCAGTATTTT
TRBD1 | TRBJ1-4 | . | TRBV3-1/TRBV3-2 | CASSPGGQGEKLFF | TGTGCCAGCAGCCCGGGGGGACAGGGTGAAAAACTGTTTTTT
TRBD1 | TRBJ1-1 | . | TRBV29-1 | CSVRDRAEAFF | TGCAGCGTTCGGGACAGAGCTGAAGCTTTCTTT
. | TRBJ1-5 | . | TRBV30 | CAWSFGGTSNQPQHF | TGTGCCTGGAGTTTCGGCGGGACGAGCAATCAGCCCCAGCATTTT
TRBD2 | TRBJ2-2 | few | TRBV30 | CAWGRGTSNTGELFF | TGTGCCTGGGGCCGGGGGACTAGTAACACCGGGGAGCTGTTTTTT
TRBD1 | TRBJ2-2 | . | TRBV28 | CASTDRGTGELFF | TGTGCCAGCACCGACAGGGGAACCGGGGAGCTGTTTTTT
TRBD1 | TRBJ1-1 | . | TRBV28 | CASSFTTGANTEAFF | TGTGCCAGCAGCTTTACTACAGGGGCGAACACTGAAGCTTTCTTT
. | TRBJ2-7 | few | TRBV7-8 | CASSSSSGVSSSYEQYF | TGTGCCAGCAGCTCTTCCTCAGGGGTTTCATCCTCCTACGAGCAGTACTTC
TRBD1 | TRBJ2-7 | few | TRBV5-6 | CASSPGQGNYEQYF | TGTGCCAGCAGCCCGGGACAGGGAAATTACGAGCAGTACTTC
. | TRBJ1-3 | . | TRBV18 | CASSGPGSGNTIYF | TGTGCCAGCTCAGGACCGGGATCTGGAAACACCATATATTTT
. | TRBJ2-7 | once | TRBV5-1 | CASSLDISYEQYF | TGCGCCAGCAGCCTGGACATATCCTACGAGCAGTACTTC
TRBD2 | TRBJ2-1 | . | TRBV15 | CATSRDLVAGNNEQFF | TGTGCCACCAGCAGAGATCTTGTAGCGGGGAACAATGAGCAGTTCTTC
. | TRBJ1-5 | . | TRBV6-2/TRBV6-3 | CASSRRDSNQPQHF | TGTGCCAGCAGTCGACGGGATAGCAATCAGCCCCAGCATTTT
. | TRBJ2-3 | . | TRBV6-6 | CASSSPTKNTDTQYF | TGTGCCAGCAGTTCCCCGACAAAAAACACAGATACGCAGTATTTT
TRBD1 | TRBJ1-2 | . | TRBV4-1 | CASSTTAAGGDYGYTF | TGCGCCAGCAGCACCACGGCTGCAGGGGGCGACTATGGCTACACCTTC
. | TRBJ2-2 | once | TRBV2 | CASTEDHANTGELFF | TGTGCCAGCACGGAGGACCACGCGAACACCGGGGAGCTGTTTTTT
. | TRBJ1-1 | few | TRBV28 | CASSFSNTEAFF | TGTGCCAGCAGTTTCTCGAACACTGAAGCTTTCTTT
TRBD1 | TRBJ2-7 | . | TRBV30 | CAWSVQGAIEQYF | TGTGCCTGGAGTGTACAGGGGGCTATCGAGCAGTACTTC
TRBD2 | TRBJ2-3 | . | TRBV27 | CATKEAGGTDTQYF | TGTGCCACGAAGGAGGCGGGAGGAACAGATACGCAGTATTTT
. | TRBJ1-2 | . | TRBV28 | CASTNHQGGYGYTF | TGTGCCAGCACCAACCACCAGGGTGGCTATGGCTACACCTTC
TRBD1 | TRBJ2-7 | . | TRBV2 | CASRNRGSYEQYF | TGTGCCAGCAGGAACAGGGGCTCCTACGAGCAGTACTTC
TRBD2 | TRBJ2-3 | many | TRBV2 | CASKGLAGGPDTQYF | TGTGCCAGCAAAGGGCTAGCGGGAGGGCCAGATACGCAGTATTTT
. | TRBJ1-1 | few | TRBV5-1 | CASSLTGLVGTEAFF | TGCGCCAGCAGCTTAACAGGGCTAGTGGGCACTGAAGCTTTCTTT
. | TRBJ1-5 | . | TRBV6-4 | CASSDSQDNQPQHF | TGTGCCAGCAGTGACTCCCAGGACAATCAGCCCCAGCATTTT
. | TRBJ2-7 | . | TRBV11-2 | CASSSAWEQYF | TGTGCCAGCAGCTCCGCGTGGGAGCAGTACTTC
. | TRBJ2-1 | . | TRBV11-3 | CASSPTSGEQFF | TGTGCCAGCAGCCCGACTAGTGGTGAGCAGTTCTTC
. | TRBJ1-4 | once | TRBV7-9 | CASTPRGFNEKLFF | TGTGCCAGCACCCCCAGGGGATTTAATGAAAAACTGTTTTTT
. | TRBJ2-7 | few | TRBV12-5 | CASGSTVSYEQYF | TGTGCTAGTGGTTCAACAGTCTCCTACGAGCAGTACTTC
TRBD2 | TRBJ2-1 | . | TRBV18 | CASSPPNGRGSKEQFF | TGTGCCAGCTCACCACCTAACGGGAGGGGATCGAAAGAGCAGTTCTTC
. | TRBJ2-5 | . | TRBV5-1 | CASSLARQKETQYF | TGCGCCAGCAGCTTGGCTAGACAGAAAGAGACCCAGTACTTC
TRBD2 | TRBJ2-7 | . | TRBV6-2/TRBV6-3 | CASSYSSGSDYEQYF | TGTGCCAGCAGTTACTCGAGCGGGAGTGATTACGAGCAGTACTTC
. | TRBJ1-2 | once | TRBV21-1 | CASSVGALYGYTF | TGTGCCAGCAGCGTAGGGGCTCTCTATGGCTACACCTTC